A selection of T cell receptor beta chains follows, all from one sample in a study of human T cells and chemical hapten exposure. TCRdb independently ran MiXCR on the RACE reads; one entry per CDR3 protein. The table lists about 39,000 distinct CDR3 sequences, roughly 13% of them singletons. Source: whole blood, taken in connection with sensitization to the hapten diphenylcyclopropenone (DPC). The source of these receptors is a woman in her forties with alopecia areata. Some clones in this sample may be carry-over from other donors' samples. Each CDR3 is given with its conserved first and last residue. Fields, in order: V gene, J gene, clone size, D gene, CDR3 DNA, CDR3 protein. The D gene is left open where the match is weak. Part of the rows lack a size; the others show once, few, many or a class for expanded clones.

v_call: TRBV11-2; j_call: TRBJ1-2; clone_size: many; d_call: -; cdr3_nt: TGTGCCAGCAGCTTAGATCCGGGGCTTGGCTACACCTTC; cdr3_aa: CASSLDPGLGYTF
v_call: TRBV4-2; j_call: TRBJ2-3; clone_size: many; d_call: TRBD2; cdr3_nt: TGTGCCAGCAGCCAGGGACTAGCGGTCCTCTCAGATACGCAGTATTTT; cdr3_aa: CASSQGLAVLSDTQYF
v_call: TRBV13; j_call: TRBJ2-5; clone_size: many; d_call: TRBD1; cdr3_nt: TGTGCCAGCAGCCCCCGCCGGGACAGGGGGTTCCAAGAGACCCAGTACTTC; cdr3_aa: CASSPRRDRGFQETQYF
v_call: TRBV10-3; j_call: TRBJ2-3; clone_size: -; d_call: -; cdr3_nt: TGTGCCATCACCCCCACGGGGGCGGACGATACGCAGTATTTT; cdr3_aa: CAITPTGADDTQYF
v_call: TRBV4-1; j_call: TRBJ2-1; clone_size: many; d_call: TRBD2; cdr3_nt: TGCGCCAGTCAGCGGGAGGGGTACAATGAGCAGTTCTTC; cdr3_aa: CASQREGYNEQFF
v_call: TRBV4-1; j_call: TRBJ1-5; clone_size: many; d_call: -; cdr3_nt: TGCGCCAGCAGCCAAGATGTGGGGCCCCAGCATTTT; cdr3_aa: CASSQDVGPQHF
v_call: TRBV18; j_call: TRBJ2-1; clone_size: many; d_call: TRBD2; cdr3_nt: TGTGCCAGCTCACCCATCCTAGTAGCGGGGGGGCCTATTGAGCAGTTCTTC; cdr3_aa: CASSPILVAGGPIEQFF
v_call: TRBV4-1; j_call: TRBJ1-2; clone_size: many; d_call: TRBD1; cdr3_nt: TGCGCCAGCAGCCATCCCTCACGCCCGGGACAGAGAGGGGTTGGCTACACCTTC; cdr3_aa: CASSHPSRPGQRGVGYTF
v_call: TRBV11-2; j_call: TRBJ1-6; clone_size: many; d_call: -; cdr3_nt: TGTGCCAGCAGCAGCCGGGACCAATATAATTCACCCCTCCACTTT; cdr3_aa: CASSSRDQYNSPLHF
v_call: TRBV11-3; j_call: TRBJ2-2; clone_size: -; d_call: TRBD2; cdr3_nt: TGTGCCAGCAGCAAGACTAGCCCCACCGGGGAGCTGTTTTTT; cdr3_aa: CASSKTSPTGELFF
v_call: TRBV28; j_call: TRBJ1-2; clone_size: few; d_call: TRBD1; cdr3_nt: TGTGCCAGCAGTCCCCCAGGGGGCAGGGGCTACACCTTC; cdr3_aa: CASSPPGGRGYTF
v_call: TRBV18; j_call: TRBJ1-5; clone_size: many; d_call: TRBD1; cdr3_nt: TGTGCCAGCTCACCATTCGGACAGGGTGGTCAGCCCCAGCATTTT; cdr3_aa: CASSPFGQGGQPQHF
v_call: TRBV9; j_call: TRBJ2-5; clone_size: many; d_call: -; cdr3_nt: TGTGCCAGCAGCGCACCCGGTCCCGCCACCCAAGAGACCCAGTACTTC; cdr3_aa: CASSAPGPATQETQYF
v_call: TRBV18; j_call: TRBJ1-1; clone_size: many; d_call: TRBD1; cdr3_nt: TGTGCCAGCTCACCGGGACAGGTGAACACTGAAGCTTTCTTT; cdr3_aa: CASSPGQVNTEAFF
v_call: TRBV4-2; j_call: TRBJ2-3; clone_size: many; d_call: TRBD2; cdr3_nt: TGTGCCAGCAGCCAAGAGGCGAGCGGGAGAGCGGCAGATACGCAGTATTTT; cdr3_aa: CASSQEASGRAADTQYF